The sequence of this T cell receptor (beta chain) was determined in a study of blood T cell repertoires in COVID-19. The overall study: Whether acute or convalescent, the COVID-19 samples came from the United States, Italy and Spain.

The V end was cut by 8 bases, the J end by 2 bases, with 9 bases between. CDR3 length equals 12 residues. Germline assignment: CDR1 MNHEY and CDR2 SVGAGI. Participants came from roughly 24 US areas, aged roughly 18 to 89 years. All exposed participants met a person with COVID-19 within 2 weeks before entering the study. As handled by the study authors: From reference gene primer amplification, estimates of nucleated cell counts were derived. Data came from immunoSEQ multiplex PCR; TCRdb stores just in-frame clones and leaves some out. The DNA was the basis for D and trimming; V, J and clone size are from that table. Of 200,000 to 250,000 clones listed, around four fifths are singletons.

Sample: PBMCs or T cells enriched from blood (not recorded which). This chain connects TRBV6-5 to TRBJ1-2; unclear D gene. The receptor was isolated from a woman aged 45-60 years who had been exposed to COVID-19. The CDR3 region has the DNA TGTGCCAGCGACAAATCAAACTATGGCTACACCTTC. Translation: CASDKSNYGYTF.